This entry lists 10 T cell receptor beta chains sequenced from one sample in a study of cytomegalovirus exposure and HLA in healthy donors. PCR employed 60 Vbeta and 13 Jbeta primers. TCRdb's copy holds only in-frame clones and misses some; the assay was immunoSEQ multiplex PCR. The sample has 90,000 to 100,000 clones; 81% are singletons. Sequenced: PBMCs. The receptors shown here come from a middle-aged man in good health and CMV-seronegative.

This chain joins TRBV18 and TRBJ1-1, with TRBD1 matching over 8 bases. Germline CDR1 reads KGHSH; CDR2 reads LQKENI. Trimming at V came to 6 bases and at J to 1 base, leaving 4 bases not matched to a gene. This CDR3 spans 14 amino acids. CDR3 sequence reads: CASSQGQANTEAFF. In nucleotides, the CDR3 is TGTGCCAGCTCCCAGGGACAGGCGAACACTGAAGCTTTCTTT.

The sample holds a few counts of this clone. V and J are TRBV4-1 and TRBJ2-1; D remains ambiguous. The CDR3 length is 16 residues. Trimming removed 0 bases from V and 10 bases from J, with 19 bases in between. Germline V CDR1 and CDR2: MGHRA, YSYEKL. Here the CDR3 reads CASSQESQVPMSEQFF. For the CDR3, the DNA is TGCGCCAGCAGCCAAGAATCGCAGGTTCCTATGTCCGAGCAGTTCTTC.

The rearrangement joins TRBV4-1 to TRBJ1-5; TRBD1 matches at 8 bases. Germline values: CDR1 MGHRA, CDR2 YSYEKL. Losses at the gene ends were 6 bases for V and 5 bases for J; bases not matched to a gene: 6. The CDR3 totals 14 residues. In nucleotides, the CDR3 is TGCGCCAGCAGTGACACAGGGGGAGATCAGCCCCAGCATTTT. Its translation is CASSDTGGDQPQHF.

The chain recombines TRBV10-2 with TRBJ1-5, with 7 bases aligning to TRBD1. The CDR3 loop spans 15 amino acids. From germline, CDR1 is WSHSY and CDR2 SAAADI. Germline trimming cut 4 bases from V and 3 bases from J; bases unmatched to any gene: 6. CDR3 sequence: CASSARQGNNQPQHF. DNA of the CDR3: TGCGCCAGCAGTGCCCGACAGGGTAACAATCAGCCCCAGCATTTT.

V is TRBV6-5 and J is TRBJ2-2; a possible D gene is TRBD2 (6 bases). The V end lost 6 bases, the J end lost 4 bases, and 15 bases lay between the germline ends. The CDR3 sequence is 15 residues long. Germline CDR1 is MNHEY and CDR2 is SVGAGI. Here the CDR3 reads CASRVPGTFTGELFF. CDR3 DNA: TGTGCCAGCAGGGTACCCGGGACTTTCACCGGGGAGCTGTTTTTT.

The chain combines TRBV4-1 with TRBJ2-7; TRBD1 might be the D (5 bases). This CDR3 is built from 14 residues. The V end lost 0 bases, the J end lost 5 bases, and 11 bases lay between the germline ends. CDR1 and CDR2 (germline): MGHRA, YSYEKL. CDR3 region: CASSQETDWNEQYF. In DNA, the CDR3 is TGCGCCAGCAGCCAAGAGACAGATTGGAACGAGCAGTACTTC.

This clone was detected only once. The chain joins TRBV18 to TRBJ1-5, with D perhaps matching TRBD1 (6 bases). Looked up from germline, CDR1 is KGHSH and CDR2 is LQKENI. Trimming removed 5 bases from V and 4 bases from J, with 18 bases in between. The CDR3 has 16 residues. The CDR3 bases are TGTGCCAGCTCATCTTCCGGGACAAGGTCGAATCAGCCCCAGCATTTT. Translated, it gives CASSSSGTRSNQPQHF. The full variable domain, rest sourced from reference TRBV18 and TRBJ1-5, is NAGVMQNPRHLVRRRGQEARLRCSPMKGHSHVYWYRQLPEEGLKFMVYLQKENIIDESGMPKERFSAEFPKEGPSILRIQQVVRGDSAAYFCASSSSGTRSNQPQHFGDGTRLSIL.

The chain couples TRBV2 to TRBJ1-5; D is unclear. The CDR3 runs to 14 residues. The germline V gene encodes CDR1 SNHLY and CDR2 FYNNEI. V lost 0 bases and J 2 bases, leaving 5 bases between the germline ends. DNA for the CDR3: TGTGCCAGCAGTGAAGCAACTGGCAATCAGCCCCAGCATTTT. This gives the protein CASSEATGNQPQHF.

The CDR3 region is CASSGGQGAATNEKLFF. CDR3 coding DNA: TGTGCCAGCAGCGGCGGACAGGGGGCTGCAACTAATGAAAAACTGTTTTTT. This rearrangement joins TRBV9 to TRBJ1-4; TRBD1 agrees at 11 bases. CDR3 size: 17 residues. The germline V gene encodes CDR1 SGDLS and CDR2 YYNGEE. V lost 3 bases to trimming and J lost 0 bases; unmatched junction nucleotides: 4.

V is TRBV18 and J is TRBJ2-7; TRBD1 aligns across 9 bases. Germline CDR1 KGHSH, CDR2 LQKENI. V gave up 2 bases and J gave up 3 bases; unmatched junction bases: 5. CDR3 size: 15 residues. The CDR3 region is CASSPGGTGYYEQYF. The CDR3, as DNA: TGTGCCAGCTCACCAGGGGGGACAGGGTACTACGAGCAGTACTTC.